This passage covers 15 T cell receptor beta chains from one sample sequenced in a study of human thymus T cells. This table comes from immunoSEQ multiplex PCR, and its TCRdb copy is limited to in-frame clones, with some not included. The sample has about 130,000 clones; 90% to 95% are singletons. Thymic resections from corrective heart surgery supplied the tissue. Sequences were obtained from thymus tissue. These receptor sequences come from a boy under three years old with a congenital heart defect but otherwise immunologically healthy.

CDR3 residues: CASSLESFGTPRTDTQYF. For the CDR3, the DNA is TGTGCCAGCAGCTTAGAATCTTTCGGTACCCCGCGCACAGATACGCAGTATTTT. This sequence joins TRBV11-3 and TRBJ2-3; D is ambiguous. V gave up 0 bases and J gave up 1 base, with 17 bases separating them. CDR1 is SGHNT and CDR2 is YENEEA in the germline V gene. This CDR3 has 18 amino acids.

This clone came up once. The chain employs TRBV6-5 and TRBJ1-2; 7 bases agree with TRBD1. CDR3 length: 12 residues. V lost 6 bases, J lost 8 bases, and 6 bases stayed unmatched. Germline V lookup: CDR1 MNHEY, CDR2 SVGAGI. The CDR3 nucleotides are TGTGCCAGCAGCCTCGACAGGGACGGCTACACCTTC. This encodes CASSLDRDGYTF.

This clone appeared a few times. This chain uses TRBV27 with TRBJ1-5; D gene unclear. Germline values: CDR1 MNHEY, CDR2 SMNVEV (reference sequence). The CDR3 sequence is 14 residues long. Trimming stripped 5 bases from V and 0 bases from J, with 8 bases between. CDR3: CASSRVYSNQPQHF. The CDR3 DNA follows: TGTGCCAGCAGTAGAGTCTATAGCAATCAGCCCCAGCATTTT.

The chain has TRBV4-2 and TRBJ2-3; D is ambiguous. Germline loops: CDR1 LGHNA, CDR2 YNFKEQ. Trimming cost V 2 bases and J 6 bases, with 21 bases left between them. The CDR3 extends over 17 amino acids. CDR3 DNA: TGTGCCAGCAGCCAAAGTCCATCTTCCAGCTTAGGGGATACGCAGTATTTT. Amino acids: CASSQSPSSSLGDTQYF.

This clone was counted only a few times. The chain uses TRBV9 and TRBJ1-2; D not certain. V shed 0 bases and J shed 7 bases, with 13 bases lying between them. CDR1 and CDR2 (germline): SGDLS, YYNGEE. This CDR3 has 14 residues. Here the CDR3 reads CASSVVSQDLGYTF. The CDR3 DNA is TGTGCCAGCAGCGTAGTGTCGCAGGACCTTGGCTACACCTTC.

V gene TRBV2 combines with J gene TRBJ1-2; 9 bases match TRBD1. The length of the CDR3 is 15 residues. The V segment lost 5 bases and the J segment 4 bases; nucleotides outside the gene matches: 8. The germline CDR1 and CDR2 sequences are SNHLY and FYNNEI. Here the CDR3 reads CASSYWTGDSYGYTF. As DNA, the CDR3 is TGTGCCAGCAGTTATTGGACAGGGGATAGCTATGGCTACACCTTC.

J is TRBJ1-1 and V is TRBV6-6; a possible D gene is TRBD1 (6 bases). Trimming took off 7 bases at V and 5 bases at J, with 14 bases between the two ends. CDR3 size: 13 residues. Germline CDR1 and CDR2: MNHNY and SVGAGI (reference sequence). CDR3 protein: CASTQGRGTEAFF. As DNA, the CDR3 is TGTGCCAGCACGCAGGGGCGCGGAACTGAAGCTTTCTTT.

V gene TRBV28 combines with J gene TRBJ1-5, with TRBD1 matching over 7 bases. The CDR3 is made up of 15 amino acids. Germline lookup yields CDR1 MDHEN and CDR2 SYDVKM. V shed 3 bases and J 1 base; nucleotides not matched to a gene: 3. CDR3 nucleotide sequence: TGTGCCAGCAGTTTGGGACAGACCAGCAATCAGCCCCAGCATTTT. Its protein is CASSLGQTSNQPQHF.

The chain uses TRBV10-2 and TRBJ2-6, with a tentative D call TRBD1 (6 bases). This CDR3 spans 15 amino acids. Germline assignment: CDR1 WSHSY and CDR2 SAAADI. Trimming stripped 6 bases from V and 2 bases from J, with 11 bases between. The CDR3 DNA sequence: TGCGCCAGCAGGGGAACAGGGCCTGGGGCCAACGTCCTGACTTTC. Its protein product is CASRGTGPGANVLTF.

The chain combines TRBV5-1 with TRBJ2-1, with D perhaps assigned TRBD1 or TRBD2 (5 bases each). The V gene's germline CDR1 is SGHRS and CDR2 YFSETQ. The CDR3 is made up of 16 amino acids. Trimming took off 4 bases at V and 7 bases at J, with 21 bases between the two ends. CDR3 DNA: TGCGCCAGCAGCCCCGTGACCGGGACCCTAGGTAATGAGCAGTTCTTC. Protein sequence: CASSPVTGTLGNEQFF.

The chain links TRBV27 to TRBJ1-2; TRBD1 is a possible D gene (5 bases). Trimming removed 5 bases from V and 6 bases from J, with 13 bases in between. The germline V gene encodes CDR1 MNHEY and CDR2 SMNVEV (reference sequence). CDR3 length: 13 amino acids. Here the CDR3 DNA reads TGTGCCAGCAGTGGAGCAGGGACGGATGGCTACACCTTC. Translation gives CASSGAGTDGYTF.

The chain uses TRBV12-5 and TRBJ2-1, with D unclear. The germline V gene encodes CDR1 LGHNT and CDR2 FRNRAP. V gave up 0 bases and J gave up 6 bases, with 6 bases separating them. CDR3 length equals 13 residues. CDR3 protein: CASGLVELNEQFF. For the CDR3, the DNA is TGTGCTAGTGGTTTGGTCGAGCTCAATGAGCAGTTCTTC. Supplemented by reference TRBV12-5 and TRBJ2-1, the full variable domain reads DARVTQTPRHKVTEMGQEVTMRCQPILGHNTVFWYRQTMMQGLELLAYFRNRAPLDDSGMPKDRFSAEMPDATLATLKIQPSEPRDSAVYFCASGLVELNEQFFGPGTRLTVL.

This chain uses TRBV5-1 with TRBJ2-1; TRBD1 agrees at 9 bases. Trimming took 0 bases from V and 6 from J; bases not matched to a gene: 7. Germline V gives CDR1 SGHRS, CDR2 YFSETQ. This CDR3 region has 16 residues. The CDR3 DNA follows: TGCGCCAGCAGCTTGGCTCGAGACAGGGGGACCAATGAGCAGTTCTTC. Protein product: CASSLARDRGTNEQFF.

This rearrangement joins TRBV5-1 to TRBJ2-5; D gene unclear. This CDR3 region has 16 residues. CDR1 is SGHRS and CDR2 is YFSETQ in the germline V gene. Deletions cut 0 bases from V and 7 bases from J, with 19 bases between. In nucleotides, the CDR3 is TGCGCCAGCAGCTTGGCCGGCCGAGGCCCTGATGGGACCCAGTACTTC. This gives the protein CASSLAGRGPDGTQYF.

V gene TRBV19 combines with J gene TRBJ2-6; tentative D call: TRBD1 (6 bases). V was trimmed by 5 bases and J by 0 bases, leaving 20 bases between them. The CDR3 runs to 19 residues. CDR1 and CDR2 from the germline V gene are LNHDA and SQIVND (reference sequence). CDR3 sequence (DNA): TGTGCCAGTAGTCCCCGCTTGGGGGCCCCCTTCTCTGGGGCCAACGTCCTGACTTTC. The encoded protein is CASSPRLGAPFSGANVLTF.